A single count supports the clone carrying this T cell receptor (beta chain). What it recognizes is unknown. Germline V gives CDR1 LNHDA, CDR2 SQIVND (reference sequence). V shed 3 bases and J shed 3 bases, with 6 bases lying between them. This CDR3 contains 13 residues. The data are from a study of T cell responses to AZD1222 COVID-19 vaccine. Findings and limits, study-wide: Unmutated variant regions are reportedly the target of nearly half of TCRs that are spike-specific. Samples come after the peak T cell response, not at day 14. Donors were mostly white British, more females; clonal diversity possibly underestimated.

Sequencing was performed with immunoSEQ multiplex PCR; in TCRdb, only in-frame clones are kept and a portion is missing. The sample shows 150,000 to 200,000 clones, just over 90% of them seen only once. The sequence was obtained from an adult who received the AZD1222 COVID-19 vaccine. The V gene is TRBV19, the J gene TRBJ2-4; D unresolved. This material consisted of peripheral blood, taken 28 days after the second AZD1222 dose. The CDR3 sequence: CASSMGFKNIQYF. In DNA, the CDR3 is TGTGCCAGTAGTATGGGATTCAAAAACATTCAGTACTTC.